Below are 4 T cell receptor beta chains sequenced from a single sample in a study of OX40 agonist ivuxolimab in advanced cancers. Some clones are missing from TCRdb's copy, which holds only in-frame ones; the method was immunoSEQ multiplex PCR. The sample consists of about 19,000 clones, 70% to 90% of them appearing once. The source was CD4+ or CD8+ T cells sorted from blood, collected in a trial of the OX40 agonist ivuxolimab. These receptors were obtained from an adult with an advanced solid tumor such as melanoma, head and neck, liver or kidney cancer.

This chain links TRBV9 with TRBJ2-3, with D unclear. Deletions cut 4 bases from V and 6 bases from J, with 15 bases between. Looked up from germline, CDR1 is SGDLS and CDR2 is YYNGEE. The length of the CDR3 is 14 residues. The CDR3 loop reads CASSLRTVRDTQYF. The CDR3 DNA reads TGTGCCAGCAGCCTCCGGACGGTGAGGGATACGCAGTATTTT.

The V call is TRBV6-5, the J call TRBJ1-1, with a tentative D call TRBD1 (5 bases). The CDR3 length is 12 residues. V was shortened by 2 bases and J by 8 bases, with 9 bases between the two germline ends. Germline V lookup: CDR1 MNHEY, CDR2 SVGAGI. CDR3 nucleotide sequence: TGTGCCAGCAGTTACCTCGGGGCAGAAGCTTTCTTT. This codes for CASSYLGAEAFF.

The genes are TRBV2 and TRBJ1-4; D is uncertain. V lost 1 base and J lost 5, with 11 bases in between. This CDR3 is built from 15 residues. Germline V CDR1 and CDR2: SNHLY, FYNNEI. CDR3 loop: CASSEGVRRNEKLFF. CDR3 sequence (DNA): TGTGCCAGCAGTGAAGGAGTCAGGAGAAATGAAAAACTGTTTTTT.

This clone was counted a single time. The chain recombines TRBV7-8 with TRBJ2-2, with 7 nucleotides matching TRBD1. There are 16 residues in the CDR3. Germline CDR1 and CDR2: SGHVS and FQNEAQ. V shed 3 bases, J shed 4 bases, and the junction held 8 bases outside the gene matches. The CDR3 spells CASSFPGQSFTGELFF. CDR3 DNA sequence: TGTGCCAGCAGCTTTCCGGGACAGAGTTTCACCGGGGAGCTGTTTTTT. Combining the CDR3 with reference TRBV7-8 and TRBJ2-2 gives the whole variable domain GAGVSQSPRYKVAKRGQDVALRCDPISGHVSLFWYQQALGQGPEFLTYFQNEAQLDKSGLPSDRFFAERPEGSVSTLKIQRTQQEDSAVYLCASSFPGQSFTGELFFGEGSRLTVL.